This T cell receptor beta chain was sequenced for a study of CD8 T cells in Susac syndrome. This clonotype was observed once. Random hexamers were used to reverse transcribe an amount of roughly 0.5 to 1 ug RNA. TCRdb analysed the immunoSEQ multiplex PCR reads with MiXCR anew, one entry per CDR3 protein. The repertoire holds about 120,000 distinct CDR3 sequences, with around 90% as singletons. This CDR3 is 14 amino acids long. CDR1 and CDR2 from the germline V gene are SEHNR and FQNEAQ (reference sequence). Trimming took off 3 bases at V and 0 bases at J, with 8 bases between the two ends. The sequence derives from a human donor in good health. The specimen was CD8+ T cells from PBMCs. The chain employs TRBV7-9 and TRBJ1-1; no clear D gene. The CDR3 loop is CASSLAAMNTEAFF. In DNA, the CDR3 is TGTGCCAGCAGCTTGGCGGCGATGAACACTGAAGCTTTCTTT.